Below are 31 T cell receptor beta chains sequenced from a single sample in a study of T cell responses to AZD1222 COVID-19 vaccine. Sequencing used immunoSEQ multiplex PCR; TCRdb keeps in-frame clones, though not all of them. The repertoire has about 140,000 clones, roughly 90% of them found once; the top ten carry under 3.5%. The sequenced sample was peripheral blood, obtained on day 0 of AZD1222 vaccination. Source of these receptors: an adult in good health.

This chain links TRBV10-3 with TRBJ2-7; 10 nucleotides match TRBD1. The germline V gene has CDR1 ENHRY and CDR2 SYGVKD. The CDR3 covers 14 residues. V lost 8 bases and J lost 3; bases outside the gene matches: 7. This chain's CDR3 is CAIGAGTGVYEQYF. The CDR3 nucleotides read TGTGCCATCGGAGCCGGGACAGGGGTCTACGAGCAGTACTTC.

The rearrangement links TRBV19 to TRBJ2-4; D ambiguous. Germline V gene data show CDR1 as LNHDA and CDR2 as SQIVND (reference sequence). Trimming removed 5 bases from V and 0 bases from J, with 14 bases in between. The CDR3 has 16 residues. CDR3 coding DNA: TGTGCCAGTAGTCCCCGCTCGCAGACAGCCAAAAACATTCAGTACTTC. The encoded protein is CASSPRSQTAKNIQYF.

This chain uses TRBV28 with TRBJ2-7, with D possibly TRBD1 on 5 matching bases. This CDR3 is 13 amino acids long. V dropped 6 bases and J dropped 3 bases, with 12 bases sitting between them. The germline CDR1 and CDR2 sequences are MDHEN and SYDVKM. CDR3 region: CASSTGHDYEQYF. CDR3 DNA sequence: TGTGCCAGCAGCACAGGCCACGACTACGAGCAGTACTTC. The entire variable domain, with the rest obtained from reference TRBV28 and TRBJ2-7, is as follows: DVKVTQSSRYLVKRTGEKVFLECVQDMDHENMFWYRQDPGLGLRLIYFSYDVKMKEKGDIPEGYSVSREKKERFSLILESASTNQTSMYLCASSTGHDYEQYFGPGTRLTVT.

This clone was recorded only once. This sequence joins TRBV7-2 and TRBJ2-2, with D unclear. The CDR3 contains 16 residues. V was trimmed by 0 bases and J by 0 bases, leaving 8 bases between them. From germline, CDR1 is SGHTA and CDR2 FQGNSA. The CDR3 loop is CASSLASTANTGELFF. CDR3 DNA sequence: TGTGCCAGCAGCTTAGCCAGTACAGCGAACACCGGGGAGCTGTTTTTT.

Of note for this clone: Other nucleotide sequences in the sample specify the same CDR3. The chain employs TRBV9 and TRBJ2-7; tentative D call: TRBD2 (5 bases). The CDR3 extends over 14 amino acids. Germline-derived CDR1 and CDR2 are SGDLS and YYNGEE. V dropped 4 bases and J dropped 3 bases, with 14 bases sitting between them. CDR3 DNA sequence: TGTGCCAGCAGCCCCCGGGGAGTCGGCTACGAGCAGTACTTC. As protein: CASSPRGVGYEQYF.

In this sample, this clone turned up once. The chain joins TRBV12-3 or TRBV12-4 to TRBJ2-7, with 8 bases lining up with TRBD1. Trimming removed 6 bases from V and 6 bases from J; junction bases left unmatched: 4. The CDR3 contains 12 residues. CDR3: CASSDRGSEQYF. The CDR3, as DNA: TGTGCCAGCAGCGACAGGGGCAGCGAGCAGTACTTC.

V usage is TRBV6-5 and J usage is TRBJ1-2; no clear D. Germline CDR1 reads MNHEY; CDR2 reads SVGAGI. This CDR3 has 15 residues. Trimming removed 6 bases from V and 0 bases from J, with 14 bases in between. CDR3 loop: CASRRTGLPNYGYTF. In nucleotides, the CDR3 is TGTGCCAGCAGGAGGACGGGCCTCCCTAACTATGGCTACACCTTC.

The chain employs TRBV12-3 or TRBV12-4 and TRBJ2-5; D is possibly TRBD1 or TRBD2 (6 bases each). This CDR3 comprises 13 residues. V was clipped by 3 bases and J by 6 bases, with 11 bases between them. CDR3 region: CASSLGGMQTQYF. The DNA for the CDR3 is TGTGCCAGCAGTTTGGGGGGCATGCAGACCCAGTACTTC.

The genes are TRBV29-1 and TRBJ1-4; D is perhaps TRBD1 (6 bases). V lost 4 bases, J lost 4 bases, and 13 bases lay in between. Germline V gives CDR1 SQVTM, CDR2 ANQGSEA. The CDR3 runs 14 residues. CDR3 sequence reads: CSVGEQGLNEKLFF. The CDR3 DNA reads TGCAGCGTTGGGGAACAGGGACTTAATGAAAAACTGTTTTTT.

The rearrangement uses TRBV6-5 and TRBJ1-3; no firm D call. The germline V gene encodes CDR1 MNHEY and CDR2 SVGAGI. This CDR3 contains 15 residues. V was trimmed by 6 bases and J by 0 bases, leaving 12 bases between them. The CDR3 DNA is TGTGCCAGCAGCCGAGGGTTCACCTCTGGAAACACCATATATTTT. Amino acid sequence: CASSRGFTSGNTIYF.

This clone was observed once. CDR3 region: CASSPLRTRSNEQFF. In nucleotides, the CDR3 is TGTGCCAGCAGCCCCCTCAGGACCCGTAGCAATGAGCAGTTCTTC. The V and J genes are TRBV9 and TRBJ2-1, with no clear D. The CDR3 loop spans 15 amino acids. Germline CDR1 reads SGDLS; CDR2 reads YYNGEE. V was clipped by 4 bases and J by 6 bases, with 17 bases between them.

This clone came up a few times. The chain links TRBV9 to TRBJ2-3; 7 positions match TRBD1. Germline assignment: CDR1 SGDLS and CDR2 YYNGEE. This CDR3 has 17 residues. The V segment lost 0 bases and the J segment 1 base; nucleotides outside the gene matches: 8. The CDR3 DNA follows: TGTGCCAGCAGCGTAGGTGTAGGGGGCAGTGGCACAGATACGCAGTATTTT. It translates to CASSVGVGGSGTDTQYF.

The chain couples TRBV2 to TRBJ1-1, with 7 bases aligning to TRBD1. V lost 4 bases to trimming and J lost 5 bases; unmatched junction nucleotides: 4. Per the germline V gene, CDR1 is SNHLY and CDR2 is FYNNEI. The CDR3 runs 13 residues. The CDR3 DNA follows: TGTGCCAGCAGTGCGCAGGGGGGTACTGAAGCTTTCTTT. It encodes CASSAQGGTEAFF. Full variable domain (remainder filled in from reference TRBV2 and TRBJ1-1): EPEVTQTPSHQVTQMGQEVILRCVPISNHLYFYWYRQILGQKVEFLVSFYNNEISEKSEIFDDQFSVERPDGSNFTLKIRSTKLEDSAMYFCASSAQGGTEAFFGQGTRLTVV.

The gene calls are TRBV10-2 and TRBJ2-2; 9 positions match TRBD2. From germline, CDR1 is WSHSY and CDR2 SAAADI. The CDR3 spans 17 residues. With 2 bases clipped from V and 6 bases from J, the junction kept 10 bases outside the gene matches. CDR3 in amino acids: CASSENSGGVFAGELFF. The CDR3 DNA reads TGCGCCAGCAGTGAGAATAGCGGGGGTGTTTTTGCCGGGGAGCTGTTTTTT.

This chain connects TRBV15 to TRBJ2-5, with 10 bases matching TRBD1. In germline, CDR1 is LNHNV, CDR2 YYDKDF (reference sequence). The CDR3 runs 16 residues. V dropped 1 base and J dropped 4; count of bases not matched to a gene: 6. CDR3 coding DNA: TGTGCCACCAGCAGAGGAGGGACAGGGGCCCGAGAGACCCAGTACTTC. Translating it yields CATSRGGTGARETQYF.

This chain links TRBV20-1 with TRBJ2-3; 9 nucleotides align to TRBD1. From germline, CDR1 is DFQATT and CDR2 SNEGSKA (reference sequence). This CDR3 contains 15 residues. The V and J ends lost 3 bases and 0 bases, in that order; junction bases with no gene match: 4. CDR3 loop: CSASSGTGSTDTQYF. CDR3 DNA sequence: TGCAGTGCTAGTTCGGGGACAGGGAGCACAGATACGCAGTATTTT.

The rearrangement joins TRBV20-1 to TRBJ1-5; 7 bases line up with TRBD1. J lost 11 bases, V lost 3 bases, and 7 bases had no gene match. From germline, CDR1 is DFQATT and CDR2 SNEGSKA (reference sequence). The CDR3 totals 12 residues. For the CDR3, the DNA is TGCAGTGCTAGTCAGGGGGGCGGGTCCCAGCATTTT. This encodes CSASQGGGSQHF.

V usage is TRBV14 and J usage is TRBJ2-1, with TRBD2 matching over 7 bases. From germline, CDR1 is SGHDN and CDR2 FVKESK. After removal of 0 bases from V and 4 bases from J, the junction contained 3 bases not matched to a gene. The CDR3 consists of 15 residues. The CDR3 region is CASSQDGSGYNEQFF. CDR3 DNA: TGTGCCAGCAGCCAAGACGGTAGCGGGTACAATGAGCAGTTCTTC.

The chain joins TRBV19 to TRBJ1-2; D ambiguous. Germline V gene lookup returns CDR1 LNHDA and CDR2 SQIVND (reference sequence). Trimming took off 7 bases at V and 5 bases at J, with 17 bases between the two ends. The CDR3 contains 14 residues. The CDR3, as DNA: TGTGCCAGTAAGTTGGACGGACGACTGTATGGCTACACCTTC. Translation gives CASKLDGRLYGYTF. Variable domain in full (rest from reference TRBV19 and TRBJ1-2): DGGITQSPKYLFRKEGQNVTLSCEQNLNHDAMYWYRQDPGQGLRLIYYSQIVNDFQKGDIAEGYSVSREKKESFPLTVTSAQKNPTAFYLCASKLDGRLYGYTFGSGTRLTVV.

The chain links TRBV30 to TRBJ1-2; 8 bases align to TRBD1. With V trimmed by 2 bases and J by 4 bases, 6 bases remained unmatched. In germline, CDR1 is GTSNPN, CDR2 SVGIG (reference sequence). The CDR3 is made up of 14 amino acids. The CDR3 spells CAWSHLTGVYGYTF. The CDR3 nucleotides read TGTGCCTGGAGTCACCTGACAGGGGTCTATGGCTACACCTTC.

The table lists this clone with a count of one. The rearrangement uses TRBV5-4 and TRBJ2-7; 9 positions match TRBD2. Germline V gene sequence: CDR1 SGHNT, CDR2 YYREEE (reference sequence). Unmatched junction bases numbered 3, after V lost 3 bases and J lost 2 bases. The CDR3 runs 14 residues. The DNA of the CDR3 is TGTGCCAGCAGCTCAGCTAGCGGGACCTACGAGCAGTACTTC. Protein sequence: CASSSASGTYEQYF. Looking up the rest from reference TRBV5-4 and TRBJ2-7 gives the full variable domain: ETGVTQSPTHLIKTRGQQVTLRCSSQSGHNTVSWYQQALGQGPQFIFQYYREEENGRGNFPPRFSGLQFPNYSSELNVNALELDDSALYLCASSSASGTYEQYFGPGTRLTVT.

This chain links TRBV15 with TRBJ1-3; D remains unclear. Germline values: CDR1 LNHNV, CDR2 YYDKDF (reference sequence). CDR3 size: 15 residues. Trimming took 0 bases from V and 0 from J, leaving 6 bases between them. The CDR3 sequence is CATSRDRNSGNTIYF. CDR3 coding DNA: TGTGCCACCAGCAGAGACCGAAACTCTGGAAACACCATATATTTT.

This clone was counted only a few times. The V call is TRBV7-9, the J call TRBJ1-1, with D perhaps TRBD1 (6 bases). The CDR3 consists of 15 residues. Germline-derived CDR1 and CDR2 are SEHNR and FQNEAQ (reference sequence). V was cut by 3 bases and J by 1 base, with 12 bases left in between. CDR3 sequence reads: CASSFYPQGNTEAFF. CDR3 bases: TGTGCCAGCAGCTTTTACCCACAGGGGAACACTGAAGCTTTCTTT.

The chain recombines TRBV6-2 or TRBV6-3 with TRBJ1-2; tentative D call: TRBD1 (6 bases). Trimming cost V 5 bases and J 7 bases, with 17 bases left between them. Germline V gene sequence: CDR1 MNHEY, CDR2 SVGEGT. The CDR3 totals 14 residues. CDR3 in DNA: TGTGCCAGCAGTCGACAGGTCCTGCTCCTTGGCTACACCTTC. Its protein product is CASSRQVLLLGYTF.

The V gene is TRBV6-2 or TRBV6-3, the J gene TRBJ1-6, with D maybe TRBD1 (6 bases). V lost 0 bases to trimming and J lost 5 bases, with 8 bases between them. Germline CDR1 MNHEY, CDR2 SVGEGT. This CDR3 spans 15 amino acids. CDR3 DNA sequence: TGTGCCAGCAGTTACTCGGGACATAATAATTCACCCCTCCACTTT. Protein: CASSYSGHNNSPLHF.

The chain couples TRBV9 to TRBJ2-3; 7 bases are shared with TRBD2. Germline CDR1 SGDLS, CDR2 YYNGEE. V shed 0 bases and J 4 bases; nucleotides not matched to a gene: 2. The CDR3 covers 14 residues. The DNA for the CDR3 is TGTGCCAGCAGCGTAGGCGGGAGCTCAGATACGCAGTATTTT. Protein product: CASSVGGSSDTQYF.

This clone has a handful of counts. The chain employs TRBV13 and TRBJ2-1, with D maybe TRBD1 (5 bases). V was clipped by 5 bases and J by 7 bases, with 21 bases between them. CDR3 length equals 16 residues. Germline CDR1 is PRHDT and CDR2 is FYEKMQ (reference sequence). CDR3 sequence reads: CASSRGGAVLGNEQFF. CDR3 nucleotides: TGTGCCAGCAGCCGAGGTGGGGCGGTCCTAGGAAATGAGCAGTTCTTC.

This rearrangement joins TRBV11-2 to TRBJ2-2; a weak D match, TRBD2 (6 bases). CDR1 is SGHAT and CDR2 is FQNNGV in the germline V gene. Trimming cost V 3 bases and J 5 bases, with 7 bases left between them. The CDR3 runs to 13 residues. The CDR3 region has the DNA TGTGCCAGCAGCTTCGGAGGGACCGGGGAGCTGTTTTTT. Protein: CASSFGGTGELFF.

This chain's CDR3 is CASSDGWVGSGELFF. The CDR3, as DNA: TGTGCCAGCAGTGATGGTTGGGTAGGGTCCGGGGAGCTGTTTTTT. The chain carries TRBV2 and TRBJ2-2; no clear D gene. Per germline, CDR1 SNHLY and CDR2 FYNNEI. CDR3 length equals 15 residues. V gave up 3 bases and J gave up 6 bases, with 14 bases separating them.

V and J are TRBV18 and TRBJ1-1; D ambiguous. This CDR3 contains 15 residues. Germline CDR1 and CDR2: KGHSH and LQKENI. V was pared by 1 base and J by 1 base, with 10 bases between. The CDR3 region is CASSPRAVSNTEAFF. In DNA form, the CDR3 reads TGTGCCAGCTCACCACGTGCCGTTTCGAACACTGAAGCTTTCTTT.

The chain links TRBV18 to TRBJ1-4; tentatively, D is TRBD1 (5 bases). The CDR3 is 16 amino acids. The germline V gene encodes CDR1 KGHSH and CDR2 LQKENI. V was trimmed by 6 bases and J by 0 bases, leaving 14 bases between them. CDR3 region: CASSLTQGATNEKLFF. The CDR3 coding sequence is TGTGCCAGCTCTCTTACTCAGGGAGCAACTAATGAAAAACTGTTTTTT.